Given below is one TCR beta chain in context. Its cognate antigen is unknown. The data belong to a study of beta chain features in type 1 diabetes. Overall study findings and caveats: In all four CD4+ subsets, TCRB CDR3 length was significantly, moderately reduced in type 1 diabetes. A closer apparent resemblance between naive, central memory and Treg TCRB repertoires was seen in patients than in healthy donors.

The sequenced template was cDNA made from the entire isolated RNA. TCRdb keeps only in-frame clones here, not all; method: immunoSEQ multiplex PCR. The sample holds approximately 280,000 clones, approximately 16% seen once. Germline values: CDR1 KGHSH, CDR2 LQKENI. The V segment lost 3 bases and the J segment 5 bases; nucleotides outside the gene matches: 4. The CDR3 consists of 15 residues. This TCR was sampled from a man between 18 and 35 years old with type 1 diabetes. The sequenced sample consisted of naive CD4+ T cells from blood. This chain connects TRBV18 to TRBJ1-5; 10 bases are shared with TRBD1. In DNA, the CDR3 is TGTGCCAGCTCACCCGGGACAGGGGCGGATCAGCCCCAGCATTTT. The encoded protein is CASSPGTGADQPQHF.